The clone carrying this TCR beta chain was detected ten times or more. The data belong to a study of blood T cells in healthy people across ages. The authors ran a second PCR of about 7 to 12 cycles using a sample-barcoded 5' primer and a J-beta primer mix. Any given sample supplied a minimum of 3 million CDR3-containing paired-end reads. TCRdb reanalysed the 5' RACE reads using MiXCR and keeps one entry per CDR3 protein. The sample yields under 2 million distinct CDR3 sequences, about 31% seen once. V was cut by 1 base and J by 1 base, with 5 bases left in between. Germline V CDR1 and CDR2: SGHRS, YFSETQ. The CDR3 runs 13 residues.

The specimen sequenced was blood. This chain joins TRBV5-1 and TRBJ2-5; unclear D gene. This TCR derives from a woman between 25 and 40 years old in good health. The CDR3 loop reads CASSLRFQETQYF. The CDR3 DNA reads as TGCGCCAGCAGCTTGCGCTTCCAAGAGACCCAGTACTTC. The complete variable domain, with remaining parts taken from reference TRBV5-1 and TRBJ2-5, reads KAGVTQTPRYLIKTRGQQVTLSCSPISGHRSVSWYQQTPGQGLQFLFEYFSETQRNKGNFPGRFSGRQFSNSRSEMNVSTLELGDSALYLCASSLRFQETQYFGPGTRLLVL.